The rows below give T cell receptor beta chains drawn from one sample of a study of tumor and adjacent non-tumor tissue in lung cancer. TCRdb independently ran MiXCR on the multiplex PCR reads; one entry per CDR3 protein. This sample has some 99,000 distinct CDR3 sequences; roughly 73% occur once, and the top ten carry 30% to 45%. The sample taken for sequencing was lung tumor tissue. The receptors were sampled from a woman aged 60 to 75 with non-small cell lung cancer. The CDR3 runs from the conserved cysteine through the conserved F or W. A D gene is named only where the DNA matches it firmly. Some rows have no size entry. The others give once, few or many, or a class for an expanded clone.

NA	TRBJ1-5	NA	13	TRBV12-3/TRBV12-4	TGTGCCAGCAAAACCGGGGTCATTCAGCCCCAGCATTTT	CASKTGVIQPQHF
NA	TRBJ1-1	NA	14	TRBV29-1	TGCTGCGTTGGTGAGGGGAGGTCCTACACTGAAGCTTTCTTT	CCVGEGRSYTEAFF
NA	TRBJ2-4	NA	16	TRBV7-2	TGTGCCAGCAGCTCAGGGTGGGGGCAGGCTAAAAACATTCAGTACTTC	CASSSGWGQAKNIQYF
NA	TRBJ2-3	NA	13	TRBV20-1	TGCATTGCTAAATCGGAGAGCGCAGATACGCAGTGTTTT	CIAKSESADTQCF
NA	TRBJ2-3	NA	15	TRBV20-1	TGCAGTGGCGGTGCTGAGAAAGGTGGCACAGATACGCAGTATTTT	CSGGAEKGGTDTQYF
NA	TRBJ2-1	NA	14	TRBV12-3/TRBV12-4	TGTGCCAGCAGTTTAGGGGTAGGAACCCATGAGGAGTTCTTC	CASSLGVGTHEEFF
few	TRBJ2-3	TRBD2	17	TRBV11-2	TGTGCCAGCAGCAACGGGAATAGCGGGGGTCGGACGGATACGCAGTATTTT	CASSNGNSGGRTDTQYF
NA	TRBJ2-7	NA	14	TRBV4-1	TGCGCCAGCATCCAAGATCCCCGGTCCTACGAACAGTACTTC	CASIQDPRSYEQYF
once	TRBJ2-2	TRBD2	17	TRBV29-1	TGCAGCGTCGAGGGGGTAGCGGGAGGGCAGAACACCGGGGAGCTGTATTTT	CSVEGVAGGQNTGELYF
many	TRBJ2-5	TRBD1	14	TRBV10-3	TGTGCCATCAGTGACCGGACAGGGGATCAGACCCAGTACTTC	CAISDRTGDQTQYF
NA	TRBJ2-7	TRBD2	14	TRBV5-4	TGTGCCAGCAACTTGACTAGCGGATCCCTTGGGCTGTACTTC	CASNLTSGSLGLYF
NA	TRBJ2-7	NA	15	TRBV11-3	TGTACCAGCAACAACCGGGACGGTTTTTCCTACGAGCAGTACTTC	CTSNNRDGFSYEQYF
NA	TRBJ2-7	TRBD1	12	TRBV28	TGTGCCAGCAGGAGGGGGCAATACGAGCAGTACTTC	CASRRGQYEQYF
NA	TRBJ2-3	NA	13	TRBV6-4	TGCGCCAGCAGCGACATCCCCACAGATACGCAGTATTTT	CASSDIPTDTQYF
NA	TRBJ2-2	NA	12	TRBV29-1	TGCAGCGTTGGGCAGAGGTCCGGGGAGCTGTTTTTT	CSVGQRSGELFF
NA	TRBJ2-5	NA	12	TRBV10-2	TGCGCCAGCAGTGTGATGGGAGAGACCAAGTACTTC	CASSVMGETKYF
many	TRBJ2-5	TRBD2	16	TRBV5-1	TGCGCCAGCAGCGCCGGACTAGCGGGGGGCCAGGAGACCCAGTACTTC	CASSAGLAGGQETQYF
NA	TRBJ2-1	NA	13	TRBV11-3	TGTACCAGCAACCCTAGCAGGTACAATGAGCAGTTCTTC	CTSNPSRYNEQFF
NA	TRBJ1-4	NA	19	TRBV20-1	TGCAGTGCTAGAATTGGGGAGCCCGGGGAGGGCACAACTAATGAAAAACTGTTTTTT	CSARIGEPGEGTTNEKLFF
NA	TRBJ2-1	TRBD1	15	TRBV11-1	TGTGCCAGCAGCTTATCGGGGACAGGATTCAATGAGCAGCTCTTC	CASSLSGTGFNEQLF
NA	TRBJ1-2	TRBD1	14	TRBV10-3	TGTGCCATCAGTGACTCTCGGACAGGCTATGGCCACACCTTC	CAISDSRTGYGHTF
NA	TRBJ1-4	NA	13	TRBV20-1	TGCAGTGTTGGGGGGAACAGGGACGAAAAACTGTTCTTT	CSVGGNRDEKLFF
NA	TRBJ2-2	TRBD2	17	TRBV11-1	TGTGCCAGCAGCCCGCGACTAGCGGGAAAATCCACAGGGGAACTGTTTTTT	CASSPRLAGKSTGELFF
NA	TRBJ2-2	NA	15	TRBV6-5	TGTGCCAGCATACACAAGGATTCCCTCACCGGGGAGCTGTTTTTT	CASIHKDSLTGELFF
NA	TRBJ2-5	NA	13	TRBV11-2	TGTGCCAGCAGCTTTACCATGGTGGAGACCCAGTACTTC	CASSFTMVETQYF
NA	TRBJ1-2	NA	12	TRBV12-3/TRBV12-4	TGTGCCAGCAGCAACAGGGTGAGTGGCTACACCTTC	CASSNRVSGYTF
NA	TRBJ2-7	NA	14	TRBV20-1	TGCAGTCCTAGAGCGGAATTGGGTTTCAATGAGCAGTACTTC	CSPRAELGFNEQYF
NA	TRBJ2-1	TRBD2	17	TRBV7-3	TGTGCCAGCAGCTCCCGCGTGGAACTAACGGGGGGTAATGAGCAGTTCTTC	CASSSRVELTGGNEQFF
NA	TRBJ1-1	NA	15	TRBV11-2	TGTGCCAGTAGCATGACCCCCGGACTAAACGCTGAAGCTTTCTTT	CASSMTPGLNAEAFF
many	TRBJ2-1	NA	18	TRBV4-2	TGTGCCAGCAGCCAAGATCTCTCATCCGGTATCTCCTACAATGAGCAGTTCTTC	CASSQDLSSGISYNEQFF
NA	TRBJ1-1	NA	16	TRBV11-1	TGTGCCAGCATCTTATCGGCGGGATTATTGAACACTGAAACTTTCTTT	CASILSAGLLNTETFF
NA	TRBJ1-1	NA	13	TRBV4-3	TGCGCCAGCAGCCAACAGATGAAGACTAAAGCTTTCTTT	CASSQQMKTKAFF
NA	TRBJ1-3	NA	13	TRBV11-3	TGTGCCAGCAGGTCTGACACCGGAAACATTATATATTTT	CASRSDTGNIIYF
NA	TRBJ2-3	NA	15	TRBV11-3	TGTGCCAACAGCCCCGCCAGGCAGGTAGGTCATACGCAGTATTTT	CANSPARQVGHTQYF
NA	TRBJ2-1	TRBD2	16	TRBV11-1	TGTGCCAGCAGCTTGGTATTAGGCGGGAGAGGCAATGAGCAGTTCTTC	CASSLVLGGRGNEQFF